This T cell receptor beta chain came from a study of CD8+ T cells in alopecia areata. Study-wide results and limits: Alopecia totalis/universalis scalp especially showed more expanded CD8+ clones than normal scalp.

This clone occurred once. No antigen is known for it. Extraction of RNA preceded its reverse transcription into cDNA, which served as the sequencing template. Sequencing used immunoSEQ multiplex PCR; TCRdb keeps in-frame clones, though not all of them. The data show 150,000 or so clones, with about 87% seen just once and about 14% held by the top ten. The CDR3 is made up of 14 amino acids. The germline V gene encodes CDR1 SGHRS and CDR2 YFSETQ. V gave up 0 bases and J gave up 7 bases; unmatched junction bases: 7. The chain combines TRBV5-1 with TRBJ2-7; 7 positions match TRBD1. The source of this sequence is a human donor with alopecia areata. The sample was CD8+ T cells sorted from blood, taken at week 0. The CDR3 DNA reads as TGCGCCAGCAGCTTGGGCACAGGGGAAGGGGAGCAGTACTTC. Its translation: CASSLGTGEGEQYF.